This record covers a single TCR beta chain. Its cognate antigen is unknown. This sample stems from a study of blood T cells in healthy people across ages. The donors, all healthy, were Caucasians living in Russia, aged roughly 6 to 100. Study observations and caveats: There was no known CMV status for donors, so expanded clonotype changes were possibly confounded.

A J-beta primer mix and a sample-barcoded 5' primer were used in a second PCR of roughly 7 to 12 cycles. TCRdb ran MiXCR on the 5' RACE reads and lists one entry per CDR3 protein. The sample contains around 800,000 distinct CDR3 sequences, around 24% of which appear only once. This CDR3 has 14 residues. The J segment lost 5 bases and the V segment lost 8 bases, leaving 7 bases of the junction unmatched. Per germline, CDR1 LNHNV and CDR2 YYDKDF (reference sequence). The sample was also linked to a second study, of T cells of mothers and their children. That paper states: With unrelated pairs as the comparison, related mother-child pairs had a slightly higher overlap that was not significant.

This receptor was identified in a boy aged 10-17 years in good health. The chain couples TRBV15 to TRBJ1-5; 9 bases line up with TRBD1. The material sequenced was blood. The CDR3 region is CATHMDRGHQPQHF. The CDR3 region has the DNA TGTGCCACCCACATGGACAGGGGTCATCAGCCCCAGCATTTT.